Reported below is one TCR beta chain. Its antigen is undetermined. The PCR made use of 60 Vbeta and 13 Jbeta primers. Sequencing was performed with immunoSEQ multiplex PCR; in TCRdb, only in-frame clones are kept and a portion is missing. Of roughly 100,000 clones in the sample, about 80% were seen once. Germline CDR1 and CDR2: SGHDN and FVKESK. The CDR3 loop spans 12 amino acids. Trimming shortened V by 2 bases and J by 6 bases, and 5 bases separated the two germline ends. This specimen belongs to a study of cytomegalovirus exposure and HLA in healthy donors. Study details: Assignment to the Caucasian-associated ancestry cluster applied to around 80% of the approximately 380 genotyped donors. General study points: What a later analysis reportedly showed was that an Asian-associated ancestry cluster had fewer N-insertions than the 666-donor mean. A further, later analysis showed that HLA-associated TCR beta chains (compared with equally common others) were more clonally expanded. TCR beta V- and J-gene trimming, according to a later analysis, was linked to a missense DCLRE1C variant.

The specimen was PBMCs. This chain joins TRBV14 and TRBJ1-5; D is unresolved. This TCR was recovered from a woman aged 18-35 years in good health and CMV-seropositive. CDR3 sequence (DNA): TGTGCCAGCAGCCAACACAGTCAGCCCCAGCATTTT. Its protein is CASSQHSQPQHF. Together with reference TRBV14 and TRBJ1-5, the CDR3 gives the full variable domain: EAGVTQFPSHSVIEKGQTVTLRCDPISGHDNLYWYRRVMGKEIKFLLHFVKESKQDESGMPNNRFLAERTGGTYSTLKVQPAELEDSGVYFCASSQHSQPQHFGDGTRLSIL.